These 22 T cell receptor beta chains originate from one sample sequenced in a study of cytomegalovirus exposure and HLA in healthy donors. PCR used 60 Vbeta primers and 13 Jbeta primers. TCRdb's copy holds only in-frame clones and misses some; the assay was immunoSEQ multiplex PCR. The data hold some 180,000 clones, with 60% to 85% observed a single time. The specimen sequenced was PBMCs. The receptor set was obtained from a male donor in good health and CMV-seronegative.

This chain connects TRBV7-2 to TRBJ2-5; no definite D call. Germline CDR1 is SGHTA and CDR2 is FQGNSA. This CDR3 has 12 residues. Trimming took 5 bases from V and 5 from J, leaving 9 bases between them. The DNA for the CDR3 is TGTGCCAGCAGCCTCCTCGGGGAGACCCAGTACTTC. Amino acids: CASSLLGETQYF.

Note on this clone: Other DNA sequences of this sample code for an identical CDR3. The chain employs TRBV9 and TRBJ1-3; the D is unclear. CDR1 is SGDLS and CDR2 is YYNGEE in the germline V gene. V shed 0 bases and J shed 0 bases, with 4 bases lying between them. The CDR3 runs to 14 residues. The CDR3 DNA is TGTGCCAGCAGCGTAGCCAGCTCTGGAAACACCATATATTTT. This sequence encodes CASSVASSGNTIYF.

The sample holds a few counts of this clone. V and J are TRBV28 and TRBJ1-5, with TRBD1 matching 10 bases. The junction had 6 bases not matched to a gene; V was cut back by 10 bases and J by 6 bases. Germline values: CDR1 MDHEN, CDR2 SYDVKM. The CDR3 runs to 13 residues. Here the CDR3 DNA reads TGTGCCACCCGACAGGGGGCTGTTCAGCCCCAGCATTTT. Translation gives CATRQGAVQPQHF.

The chain links TRBV5-4 to TRBJ2-7, with D tentatively TRBD1 (6 bases). CDR3 length: 15 amino acids. The V gene's germline CDR1 is SGHNT and CDR2 YYREEE (reference sequence). Trimming pared 1 base from V and 3 bases from J, leaving 14 bases between. The DNA for the CDR3 is TGTGCCAGCAGCTTGAAACAGGGTTGGATCTACGAGCAGTACTTC. Protein sequence: CASSLKQGWIYEQYF.

The rearrangement links TRBV9 to TRBJ2-1; D may be TRBD2 (6 bases). The V end lost 2 bases, the J end lost 6 bases, and 12 bases lay between the germline ends. The CDR3 covers 14 residues. Germline V gives CDR1 SGDLS, CDR2 YYNGEE. For the CDR3, the DNA is TGTGCCAGCAGCGTCGCGGCCGGGGGCAATGAGCAGTTCTTC. Protein product: CASSVAAGGNEQFF.

This clone occurred a few times. The chain couples TRBV30 to TRBJ2-1; D uncertain. The CDR3 has 17 amino acids. CDR1 GTSNPN and CDR2 SVGIG come from the germline V gene (reference sequence). Deletions cut 2 bases from V and 0 bases from J, with 17 bases between. The CDR3: CAWSSPYEWSSYNEQFF. CDR3 bases: TGTGCCTGGAGTTCCCCCTATGAGTGGAGCTCCTACAATGAGCAGTTCTTC. Full variable domain (remainder filled in from reference TRBV30 and TRBJ2-1): SQTIHQWPATLVQPVGSPLSLECTVEGTSNPNLYWYRQAAGRGLQLLFYSVGIGQISSEVPQNLSASRPQDRQFILSSKKLLLSDSGFYLCAWSSPYEWSSYNEQFFGPGTRLTVL.

The table lists this clone with a count of one. The chain recombines TRBV10-3 with TRBJ1-2; the D gene is possibly TRBD1 (6 bases). Germline V lookup: CDR1 ENHRY, CDR2 SYGVKD. This CDR3 contains 14 residues. Between the trimmed V and J ends, which lost 7 bases and 4 bases, there was a span of 16 bases. CDR3: CAINSQGQSYGYTF. CDR3 coding DNA: TGTGCCATCAATTCACAGGGCCAGAGCTATGGCTACACCTTC.

The genes are TRBV18 and TRBJ1-4; D gene unclear. The V gene's germline CDR1 is KGHSH and CDR2 LQKENI. V was shortened by 3 bases and J by 11 bases, with 16 bases between the two germline ends. The CDR3 contains 14 residues. The CDR3 protein is CASSPLPTWKKLFF. The CDR3 nucleotides read TGTGCCAGCTCACCCCTTCCGACATGGAAGAAACTGTTTTTT.

The chain combines TRBV19 with TRBJ1-5; TRBD1 matches 8 bases. Germline V gene data show CDR1 as LNHDA and CDR2 as SQIVND (reference sequence). The V gene end was trimmed by 8 bases and the J gene end by 5 bases; junction bases not matched to a gene: 20. This CDR3 contains 18 residues. In DNA, the CDR3 is TGTGCCAGTGGGTGGTCAATGGGGACAGGTTACCTGGATCAGCCCCAGCATTTT. Its protein is CASGWSMGTGYLDQPQHF.

CDR3 sequence reads: CASSYSRGASGNTIYF. CDR3 DNA sequence: TGTGCCAGCAGTTACTCGCGGGGGGCGAGTGGGAACACCATATATTTT. This chain joins TRBV6-5 and TRBJ1-3; D may be TRBD1 (6 bases). V was clipped by 0 bases and J by 7 bases, with 16 bases between them. The CDR3 is 16 amino acids. Germline-derived CDR1 and CDR2 are MNHEY and SVGAGI.

V usage is TRBV30 and J usage is TRBJ1-3; tentative D call: TRBD1 (5 bases). The length of the CDR3 is 10 residues. Germline values: CDR1 GTSNPN, CDR2 SVGIG (reference sequence). The V end lost 7 bases, the J end lost 4 bases, and 5 bases lay between the germline ends. CDR3 DNA: TGTGCCTCAGGGGGAAACACCATATATTTT. Its protein product is CASGGNTIYF.

The rearrangement joins TRBV7-2 to TRBJ2-6, with D unresolved. The CDR3 contains 16 residues. Trimming took off 1 base at V and 7 bases at J, with 14 bases between the two ends. Germline CDR1 SGHTA, CDR2 FQGNSA. The CDR3: CASSLVSRGRANVLTF. The CDR3 DNA reads TGTGCCAGCAGCTTAGTCTCCCGTGGTAGAGCCAACGTCCTGACTTTC.

The rearrangement uses TRBV10-2 and TRBJ1-5; 8 nucleotides match TRBD1. Germline trimming cut 0 bases from V and 0 bases from J; bases unmatched to any gene: 4. The CDR3 loop spans 17 amino acids. Germline lookup yields CDR1 WSHSY and CDR2 SAAADI. CDR3 DNA sequence: TGCGCCAGCAGTGAGTCTCAGGGGGCTTTTAGCAATCAGCCCCAGCATTTT. This encodes CASSESQGAFSNQPQHF.

This rearrangement joins TRBV7-9 to TRBJ2-7; TRBD1 matches at 9 bases. V shed 5 bases and J 7 bases; nucleotides not matched to a gene: 9. The CDR3 loop spans 14 amino acids. Germline lookup yields CDR1 SEHNR and CDR2 FQNEAQ (reference sequence). The CDR3 spells CASSRDRALREQYF. CDR3 DNA: TGTGCCAGCAGCCGGGACAGGGCTCTCCGAGAGCAGTACTTC.

The V call is TRBV29-1, the J call TRBJ2-3, with a tentative D call TRBD2 (6 bases). The V end lost 4 bases, the J end lost 1 base, and 12 bases lay between the germline ends. Germline assignment: CDR1 SQVTM and CDR2 ANQGSEA. There are 14 residues in the CDR3. As DNA, the CDR3 is TGCAGCGTTGGGCGGGGCGACGGCACAGATACGCAGTATTTT. Translation gives CSVGRGDGTDTQYF.

The V gene is TRBV9, the J gene TRBJ2-5, with 7 nucleotides matching TRBD1. The V and J ends lost 2 bases and 7 bases, in that order; junction bases with no gene match: 2. This CDR3 spans 12 amino acids. Germline CDR1 reads SGDLS; CDR2 reads YYNGEE. The CDR3 is CASSVSGGTQYF. The CDR3 DNA reads TGTGCCAGCAGCGTCTCAGGGGGGACCCAGTACTTC.

The chain uses TRBV6-6 and TRBJ2-1; D is perhaps TRBD2 (5 bases). The CDR3 covers 15 residues. The germline gives CDR1 MNHNY, CDR2 SVGAGI (reference sequence). Trimming removed 9 bases at V and 0 bases at J, with 15 bases between. The CDR3 loop is CASTFDGNSYNEQFF. The CDR3 DNA is TGTGCCAGTACTTTTGACGGGAACTCCTACAATGAGCAGTTCTTC.

This rearrangement joins TRBV7-8 to TRBJ2-6; TRBD1 is a possible D gene (8 bases). The V end was cut by 4 bases, the J end by 2 bases, with 12 bases between. The CDR3 loop spans 16 amino acids. Per the germline V gene, CDR1 is SGHVS and CDR2 is FQNEAQ. CDR3 in DNA: TGTGCCAGCAGCTCACAGGGGGGGGCTGGGGCCAACGTCCTGACTTTC. Protein: CASSSQGGAGANVLTF.

This chain uses TRBV19 with TRBJ1-6, with D uncertain. Germline V CDR1 and CDR2: LNHDA, SQIVND (reference sequence). V was cut by 7 bases and J by 9 bases, with 13 bases left in between. The CDR3 extends over 13 amino acids. This CDR3 is CASMAGVSSPLHF. The CDR3 nucleotides are TGTGCCAGTATGGCCGGGGTTAGTTCACCCCTCCACTTT.

The chain joins TRBV19 to TRBJ2-7; 8 nucleotides align to TRBD2. Losses at the gene ends were 4 bases for V and 4 bases for J; bases not matched to a gene: 12. The CDR3 has 16 residues. The V gene's germline CDR1 is LNHDA and CDR2 SQIVND (reference sequence). The CDR3 nucleotides are TGTGCCAGTAGTAGCCAAACCAGCGGGGGCTTTTACGAGCAGTACTTC. Its protein product is CASSSQTSGGFYEQYF.

In its sample, this clone was seen a few times. The chain is built from TRBV4-1 and TRBJ2-2, with 8 bases aligning to TRBD2. The germline gives CDR1 MGHRA, CDR2 YSYEKL. Trimming removed 4 bases from V and 2 bases from J; junction bases left unmatched: 3. The CDR3 length is 15 residues. CDR3 loop: CASSRTSLNTGELFF. For the CDR3, the DNA is TGCGCCAGCAGCCGGACTAGCCTAAACACCGGGGAGCTGTTTTTT.

The rearrangement joins TRBV5-8 to TRBJ1-5, with a possible D match to TRBD1 (5 bases). V lost 0 bases to trimming and J lost 5 bases, with 12 bases between them. Germline loops: CDR1 SGHTS, CDR2 YDEGEE. CDR3 size: 15 residues. Written as DNA, the CDR3 is TGTGCCAGCAGCTTGGTCGGGCAGGGCCATCAGCCCCAGCATTTT. Translated: CASSLVGQGHQPQHF.